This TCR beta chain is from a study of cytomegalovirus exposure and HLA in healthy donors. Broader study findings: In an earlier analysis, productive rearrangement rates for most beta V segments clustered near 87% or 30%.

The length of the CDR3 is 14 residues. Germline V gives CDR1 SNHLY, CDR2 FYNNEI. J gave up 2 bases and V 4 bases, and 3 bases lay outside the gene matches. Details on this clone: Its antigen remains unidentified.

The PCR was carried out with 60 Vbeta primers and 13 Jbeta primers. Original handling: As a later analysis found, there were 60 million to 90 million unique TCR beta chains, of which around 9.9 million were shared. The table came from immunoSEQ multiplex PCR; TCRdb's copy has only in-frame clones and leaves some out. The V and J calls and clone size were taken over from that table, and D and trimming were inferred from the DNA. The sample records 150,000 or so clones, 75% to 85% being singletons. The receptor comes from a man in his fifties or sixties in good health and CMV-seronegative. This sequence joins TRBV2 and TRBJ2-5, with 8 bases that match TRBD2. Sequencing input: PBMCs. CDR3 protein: CASSAQRGQETQYF. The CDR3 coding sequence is TGTGCCAGCAGTGCCCAGCGGGGGCAAGAGACCCAGTACTTC.